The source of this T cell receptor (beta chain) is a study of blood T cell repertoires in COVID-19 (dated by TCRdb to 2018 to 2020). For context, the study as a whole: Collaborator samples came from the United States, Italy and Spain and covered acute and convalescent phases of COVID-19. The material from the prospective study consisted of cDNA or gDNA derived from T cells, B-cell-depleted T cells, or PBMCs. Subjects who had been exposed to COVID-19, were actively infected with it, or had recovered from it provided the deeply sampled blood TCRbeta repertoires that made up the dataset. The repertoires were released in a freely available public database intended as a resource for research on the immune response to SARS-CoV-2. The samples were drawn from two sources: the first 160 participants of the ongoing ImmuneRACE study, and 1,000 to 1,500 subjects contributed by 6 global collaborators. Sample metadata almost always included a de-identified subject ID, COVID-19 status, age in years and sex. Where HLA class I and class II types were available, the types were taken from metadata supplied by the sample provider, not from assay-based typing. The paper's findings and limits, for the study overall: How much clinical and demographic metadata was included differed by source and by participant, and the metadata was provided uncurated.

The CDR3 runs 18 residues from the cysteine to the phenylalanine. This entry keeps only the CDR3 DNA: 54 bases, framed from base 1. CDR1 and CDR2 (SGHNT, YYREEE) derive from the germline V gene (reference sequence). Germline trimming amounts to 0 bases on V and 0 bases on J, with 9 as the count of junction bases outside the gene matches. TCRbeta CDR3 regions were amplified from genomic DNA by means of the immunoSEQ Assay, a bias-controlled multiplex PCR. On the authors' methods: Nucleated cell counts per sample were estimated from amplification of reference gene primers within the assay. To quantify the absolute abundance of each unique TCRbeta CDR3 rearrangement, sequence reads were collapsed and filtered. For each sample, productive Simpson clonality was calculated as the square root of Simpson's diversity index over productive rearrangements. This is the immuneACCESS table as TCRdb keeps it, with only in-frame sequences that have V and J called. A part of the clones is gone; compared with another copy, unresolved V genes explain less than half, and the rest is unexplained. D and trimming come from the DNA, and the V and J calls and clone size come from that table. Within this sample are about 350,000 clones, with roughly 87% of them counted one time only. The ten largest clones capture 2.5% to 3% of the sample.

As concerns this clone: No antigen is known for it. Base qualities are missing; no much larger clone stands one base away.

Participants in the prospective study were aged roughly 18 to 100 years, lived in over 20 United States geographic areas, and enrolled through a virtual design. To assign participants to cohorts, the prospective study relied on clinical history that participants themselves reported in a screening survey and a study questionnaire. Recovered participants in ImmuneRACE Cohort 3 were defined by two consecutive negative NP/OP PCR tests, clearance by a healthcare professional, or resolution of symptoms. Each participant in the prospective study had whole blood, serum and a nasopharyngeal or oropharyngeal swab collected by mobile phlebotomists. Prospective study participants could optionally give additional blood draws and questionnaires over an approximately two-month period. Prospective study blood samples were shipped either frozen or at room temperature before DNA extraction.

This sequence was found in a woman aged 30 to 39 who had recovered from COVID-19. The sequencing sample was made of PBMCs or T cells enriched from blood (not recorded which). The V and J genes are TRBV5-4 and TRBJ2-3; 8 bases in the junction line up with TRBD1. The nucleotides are TGTGCCAGCAGCTTGGAACCAGACAGGGGTGATAGCACAGATACGCAGTATTTT. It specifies CASSLEPDRGDSTDTQYF. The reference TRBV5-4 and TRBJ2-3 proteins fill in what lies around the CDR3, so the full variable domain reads ETGVTQSPTHLIKTRGQQVTLRCSSQSGHNTVSWYQQALGQGPQFIFQYYREEENGRGNFPPRFSGLQFPNYSSELNVNALELDDSALYLCASSLEPDRGDSTDTQYFGPGTRLTVL.